This passage covers 2 T cell receptor beta chains from one sample sequenced in a study of PD-1 blockade in classical Hodgkin lymphoma. Some clones are missing from TCRdb's copy, which holds only in-frame ones; the method was immunoSEQ multiplex PCR. The table has 95,000 or so clones, roughly 88% seen once. Relapse was seen in all patients after autologous stem cell transplantation, and brentuximab vedotin exposure was variable. Sequencing used peripheral blood mononuclear cells (PBMCs), obtained at baseline. Every receptor here comes from a human donor with classical Hodgkin lymphoma.

This clone was picked up a small number of times. The chain is built from TRBV5-1 and TRBJ2-3; D is unclear. Germline CDR1 SGHRS, CDR2 YFSETQ. The CDR3 sequence is 14 residues long. Trimming took off 0 bases at V and 6 bases at J, with 11 bases between the two ends. CDR3 DNA sequence: TGCGCCAGCAGCTTGGAGGAGCCCTCGGATACGCAGTATTTT. This encodes CASSLEEPSDTQYF.

CDR3 sequence: CASSPHDRGQAGKTQYF. The DNA for the CDR3 is TGTGCCAGCAGCCCCCACGACAGGGGGCAAGCGGGTAAGACCCAGTACTTC. The chain employs TRBV9 and TRBJ2-5; TRBD1 matches at 10 bases. Trimming removed 4 bases from V and 6 bases from J; junction bases left unmatched: 15. This CDR3 spans 17 amino acids. The germline gives CDR1 SGDLS, CDR2 YYNGEE.